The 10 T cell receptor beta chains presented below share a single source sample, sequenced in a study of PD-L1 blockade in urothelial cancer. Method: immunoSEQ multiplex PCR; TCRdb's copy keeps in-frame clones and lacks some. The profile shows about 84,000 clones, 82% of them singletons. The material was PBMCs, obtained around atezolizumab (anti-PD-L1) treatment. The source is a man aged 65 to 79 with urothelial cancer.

This chain's CDR3 is CASSSQGIGSPLHF. The CDR3 DNA sequence: TGTGCCAGCAGTTCGCAGGGGATAGGCTCACCCCTCCACTTT. The chain links TRBV6-6 to TRBJ1-6, with D maybe TRBD1 (6 bases). This CDR3 is built from 14 residues. Germline CDR1 and CDR2: MNHNY and SVGAGI (reference sequence). Trimming left V 4 bases short and J 10 bases short, with 14 bases between.

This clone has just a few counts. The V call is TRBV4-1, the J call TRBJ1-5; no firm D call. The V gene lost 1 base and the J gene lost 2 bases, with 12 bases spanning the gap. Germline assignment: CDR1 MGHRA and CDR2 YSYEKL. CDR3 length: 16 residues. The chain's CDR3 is CASSQGSWERNQPQHF. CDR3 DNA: TGCGCCAGCAGCCAAGGATCTTGGGAGCGCAATCAGCCCCAGCATTTT.

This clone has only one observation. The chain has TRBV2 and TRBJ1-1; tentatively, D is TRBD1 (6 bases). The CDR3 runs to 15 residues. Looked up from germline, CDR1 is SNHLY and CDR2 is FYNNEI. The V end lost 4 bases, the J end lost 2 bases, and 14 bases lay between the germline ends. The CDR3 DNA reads TGTGCCAGCAGTGGGGGGGGGCCCATCAACACTGAAGCTTTCTTT. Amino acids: CASSGGGPINTEAFF.

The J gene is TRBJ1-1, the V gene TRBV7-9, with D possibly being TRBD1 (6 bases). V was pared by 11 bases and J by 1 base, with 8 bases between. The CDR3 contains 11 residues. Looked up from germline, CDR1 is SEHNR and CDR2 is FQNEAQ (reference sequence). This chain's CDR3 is CAGGQNTEAFF. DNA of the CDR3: TGTGCCGGGGGACAGAACACTGAAGCTTTCTTT.

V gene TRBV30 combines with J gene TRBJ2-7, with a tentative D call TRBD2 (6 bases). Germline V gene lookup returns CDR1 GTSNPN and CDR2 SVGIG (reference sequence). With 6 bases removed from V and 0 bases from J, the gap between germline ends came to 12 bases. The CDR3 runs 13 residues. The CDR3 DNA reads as TGTGCCTGTCTGGCGGGATACTCCTACGAGCAGTACTTC. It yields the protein CACLAGYSYEQYF.

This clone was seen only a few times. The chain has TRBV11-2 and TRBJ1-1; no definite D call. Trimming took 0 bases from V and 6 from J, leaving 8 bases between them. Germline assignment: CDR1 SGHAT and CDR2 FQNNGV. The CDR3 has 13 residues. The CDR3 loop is CASSLDLRSEAFF. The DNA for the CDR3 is TGTGCCAGCAGCTTAGATCTACGGTCTGAAGCTTTCTTT.

The CDR3 DNA sequence: TGTGCCAGTAGTATGGGTAGCGGGGCCTACAATGAGCAGTTCTTC. As protein: CASSMGSGAYNEQFF. The chain joins TRBV19 to TRBJ2-1, with 8 nucleotides matching TRBD2. From germline, CDR1 is LNHDA and CDR2 SQIVND (reference sequence). The CDR3 loop spans 15 amino acids. V dropped 3 bases and J dropped 2; count of bases not matched to a gene: 3.

CDR3 bases: TGCGCCAGCAGCGTACAGGGTGACGGCTACACCTTC. This translates into CASSVQGDGYTF. This chain uses TRBV5-1 with TRBJ1-2; D might be TRBD1 (6 bases). The length of the CDR3 is 12 residues. Trimming pared 4 bases from V and 8 bases from J, leaving 12 bases between. Looked up from germline, CDR1 is SGHRS and CDR2 is YFSETQ.

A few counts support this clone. The CDR3 loop is CASSVAREETQYF. DNA for the CDR3: TGTGCCAGCAGTGTAGCCAGGGAAGAGACCCAGTACTTC. This chain uses TRBV2 with TRBJ2-5; D is perhaps TRBD1 (5 bases). Germline CDR1 SNHLY, CDR2 FYNNEI. The CDR3 has 13 amino acids. Trimming cost V 4 bases and J 3 bases, with 9 bases left between them. The whole variable domain, remainder taken from reference TRBV2 and TRBJ2-5, is EPEVTQTPSHQVTQMGQEVILRCVPISNHLYFYWYRQILGQKVEFLVSFYNNEISEKSEIFDDQFSVERPDGSNFTLKIRSTKLEDSAMYFCASSVAREETQYFGPGTRLLVL.

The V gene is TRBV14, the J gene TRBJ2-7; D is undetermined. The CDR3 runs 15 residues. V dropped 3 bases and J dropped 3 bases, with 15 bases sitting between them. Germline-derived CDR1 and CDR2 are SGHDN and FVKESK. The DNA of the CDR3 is TGTGCCAGCAGCCACCGAGGTAGCCGTTACTACGAGCAGTACTTC. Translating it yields CASSHRGSRYYEQYF.